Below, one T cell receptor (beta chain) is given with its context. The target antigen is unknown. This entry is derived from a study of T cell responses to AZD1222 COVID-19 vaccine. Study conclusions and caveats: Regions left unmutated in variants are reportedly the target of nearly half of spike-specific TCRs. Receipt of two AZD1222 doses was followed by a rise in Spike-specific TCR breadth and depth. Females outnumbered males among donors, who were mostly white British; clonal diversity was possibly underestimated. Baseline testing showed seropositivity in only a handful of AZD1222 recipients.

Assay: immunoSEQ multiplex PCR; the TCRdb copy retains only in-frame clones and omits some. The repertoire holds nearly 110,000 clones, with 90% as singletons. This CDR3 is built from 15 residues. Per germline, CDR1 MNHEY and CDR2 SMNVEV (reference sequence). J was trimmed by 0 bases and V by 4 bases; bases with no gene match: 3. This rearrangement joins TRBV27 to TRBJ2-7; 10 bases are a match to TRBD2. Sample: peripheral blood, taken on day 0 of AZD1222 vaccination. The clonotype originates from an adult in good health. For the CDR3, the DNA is TGTGCCAGCAGTTCCCTAGCGGGAGACTCCTACGAGCAGTACTTC. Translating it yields CASSSLAGDSYEQYF.